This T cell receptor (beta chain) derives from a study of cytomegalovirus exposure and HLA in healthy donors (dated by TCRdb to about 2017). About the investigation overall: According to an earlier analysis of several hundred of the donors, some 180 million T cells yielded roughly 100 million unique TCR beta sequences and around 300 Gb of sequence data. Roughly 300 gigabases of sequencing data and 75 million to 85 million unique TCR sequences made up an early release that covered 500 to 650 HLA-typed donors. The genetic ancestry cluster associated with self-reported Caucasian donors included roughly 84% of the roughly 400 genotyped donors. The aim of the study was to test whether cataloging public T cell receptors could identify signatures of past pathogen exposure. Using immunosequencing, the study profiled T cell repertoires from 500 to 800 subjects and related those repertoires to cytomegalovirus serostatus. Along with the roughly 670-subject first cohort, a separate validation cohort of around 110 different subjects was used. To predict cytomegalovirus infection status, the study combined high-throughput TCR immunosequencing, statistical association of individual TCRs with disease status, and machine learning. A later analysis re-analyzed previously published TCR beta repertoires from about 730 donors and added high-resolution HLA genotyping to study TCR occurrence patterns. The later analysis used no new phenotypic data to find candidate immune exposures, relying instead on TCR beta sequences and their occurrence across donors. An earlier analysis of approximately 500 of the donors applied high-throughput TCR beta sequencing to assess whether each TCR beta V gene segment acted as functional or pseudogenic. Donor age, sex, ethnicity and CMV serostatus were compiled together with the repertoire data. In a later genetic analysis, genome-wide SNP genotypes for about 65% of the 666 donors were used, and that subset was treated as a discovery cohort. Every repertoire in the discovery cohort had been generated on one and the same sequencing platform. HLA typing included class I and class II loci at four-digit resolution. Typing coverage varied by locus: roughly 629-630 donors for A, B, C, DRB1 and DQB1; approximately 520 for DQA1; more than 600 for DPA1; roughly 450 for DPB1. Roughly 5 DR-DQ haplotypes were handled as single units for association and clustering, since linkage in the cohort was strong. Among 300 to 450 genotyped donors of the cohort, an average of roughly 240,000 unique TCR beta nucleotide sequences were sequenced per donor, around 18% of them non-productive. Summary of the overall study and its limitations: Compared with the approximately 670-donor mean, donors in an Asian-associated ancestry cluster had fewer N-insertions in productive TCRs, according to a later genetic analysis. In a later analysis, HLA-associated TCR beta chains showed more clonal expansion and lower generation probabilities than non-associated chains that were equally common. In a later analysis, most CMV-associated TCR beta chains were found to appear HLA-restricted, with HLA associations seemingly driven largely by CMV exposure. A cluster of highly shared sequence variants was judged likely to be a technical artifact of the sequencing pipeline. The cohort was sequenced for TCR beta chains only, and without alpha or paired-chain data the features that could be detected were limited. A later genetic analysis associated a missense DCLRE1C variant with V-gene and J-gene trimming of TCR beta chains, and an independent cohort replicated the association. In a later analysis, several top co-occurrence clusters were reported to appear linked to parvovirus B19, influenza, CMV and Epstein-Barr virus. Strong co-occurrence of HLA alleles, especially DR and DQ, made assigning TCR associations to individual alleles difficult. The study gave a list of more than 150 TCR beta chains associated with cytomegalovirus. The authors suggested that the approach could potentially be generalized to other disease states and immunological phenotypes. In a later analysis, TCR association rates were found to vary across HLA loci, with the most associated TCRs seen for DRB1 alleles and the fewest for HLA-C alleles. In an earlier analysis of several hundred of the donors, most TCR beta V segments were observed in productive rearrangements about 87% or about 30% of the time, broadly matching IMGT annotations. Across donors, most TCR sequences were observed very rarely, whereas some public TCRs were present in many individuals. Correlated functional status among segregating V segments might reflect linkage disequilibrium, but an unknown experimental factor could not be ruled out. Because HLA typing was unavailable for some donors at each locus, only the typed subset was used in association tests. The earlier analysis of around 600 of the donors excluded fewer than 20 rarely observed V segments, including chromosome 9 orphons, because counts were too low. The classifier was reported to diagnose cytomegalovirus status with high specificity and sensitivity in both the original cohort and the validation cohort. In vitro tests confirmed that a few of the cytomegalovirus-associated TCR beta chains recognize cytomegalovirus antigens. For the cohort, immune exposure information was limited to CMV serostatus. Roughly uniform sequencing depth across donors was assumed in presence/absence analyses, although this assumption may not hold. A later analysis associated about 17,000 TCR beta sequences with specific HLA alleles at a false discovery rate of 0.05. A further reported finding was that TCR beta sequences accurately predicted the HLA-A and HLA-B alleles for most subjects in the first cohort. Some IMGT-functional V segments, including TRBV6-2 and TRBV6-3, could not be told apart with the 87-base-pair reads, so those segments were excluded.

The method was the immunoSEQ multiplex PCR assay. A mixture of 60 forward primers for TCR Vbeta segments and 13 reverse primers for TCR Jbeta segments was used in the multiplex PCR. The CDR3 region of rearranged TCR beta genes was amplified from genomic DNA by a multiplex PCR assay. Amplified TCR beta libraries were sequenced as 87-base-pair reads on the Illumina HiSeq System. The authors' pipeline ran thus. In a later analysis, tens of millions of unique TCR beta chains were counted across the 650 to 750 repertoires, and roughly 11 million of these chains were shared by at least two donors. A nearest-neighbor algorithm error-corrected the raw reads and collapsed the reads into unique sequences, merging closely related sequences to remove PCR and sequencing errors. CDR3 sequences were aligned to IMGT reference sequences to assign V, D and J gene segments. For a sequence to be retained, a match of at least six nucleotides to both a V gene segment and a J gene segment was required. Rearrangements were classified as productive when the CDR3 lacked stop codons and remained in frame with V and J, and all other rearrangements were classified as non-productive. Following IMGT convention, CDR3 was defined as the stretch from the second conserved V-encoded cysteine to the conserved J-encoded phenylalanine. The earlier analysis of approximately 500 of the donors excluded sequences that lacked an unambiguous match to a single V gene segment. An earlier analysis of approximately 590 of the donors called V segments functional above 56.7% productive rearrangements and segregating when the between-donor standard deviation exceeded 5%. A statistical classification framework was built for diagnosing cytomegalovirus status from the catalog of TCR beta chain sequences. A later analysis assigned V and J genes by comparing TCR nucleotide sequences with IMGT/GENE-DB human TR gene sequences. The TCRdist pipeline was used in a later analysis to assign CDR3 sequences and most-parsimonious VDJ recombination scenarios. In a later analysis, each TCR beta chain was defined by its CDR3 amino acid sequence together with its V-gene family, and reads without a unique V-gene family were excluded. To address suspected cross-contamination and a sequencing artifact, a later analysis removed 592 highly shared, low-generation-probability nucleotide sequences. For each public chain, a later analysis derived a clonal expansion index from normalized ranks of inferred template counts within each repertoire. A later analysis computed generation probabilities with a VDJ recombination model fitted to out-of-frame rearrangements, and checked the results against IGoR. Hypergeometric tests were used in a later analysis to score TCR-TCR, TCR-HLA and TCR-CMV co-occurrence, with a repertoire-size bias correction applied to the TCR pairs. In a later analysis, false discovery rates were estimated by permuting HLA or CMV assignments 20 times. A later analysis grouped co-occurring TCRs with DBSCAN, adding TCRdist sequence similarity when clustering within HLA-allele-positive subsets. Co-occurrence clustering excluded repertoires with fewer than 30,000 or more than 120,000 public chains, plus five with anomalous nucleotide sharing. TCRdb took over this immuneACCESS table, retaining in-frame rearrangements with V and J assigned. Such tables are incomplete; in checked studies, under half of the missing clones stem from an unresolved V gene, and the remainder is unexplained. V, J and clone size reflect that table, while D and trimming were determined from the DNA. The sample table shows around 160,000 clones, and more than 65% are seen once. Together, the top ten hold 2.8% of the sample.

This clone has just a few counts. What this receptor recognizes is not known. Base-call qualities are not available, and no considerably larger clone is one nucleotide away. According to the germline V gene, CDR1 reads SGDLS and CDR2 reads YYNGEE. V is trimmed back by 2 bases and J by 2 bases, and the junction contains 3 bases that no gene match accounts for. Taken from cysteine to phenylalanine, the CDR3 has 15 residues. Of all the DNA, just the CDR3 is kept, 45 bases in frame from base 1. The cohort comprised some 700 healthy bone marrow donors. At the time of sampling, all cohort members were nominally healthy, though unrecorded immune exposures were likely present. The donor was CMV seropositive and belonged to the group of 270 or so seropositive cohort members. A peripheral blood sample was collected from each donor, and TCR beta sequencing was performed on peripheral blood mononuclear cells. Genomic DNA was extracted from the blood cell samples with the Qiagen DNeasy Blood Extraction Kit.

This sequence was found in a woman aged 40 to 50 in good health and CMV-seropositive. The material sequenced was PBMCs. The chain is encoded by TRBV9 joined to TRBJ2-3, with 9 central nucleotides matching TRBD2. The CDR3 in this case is CASSVGTSITDTQYF. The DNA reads TGTGCCAGCAGCGTGGGGACTAGCATCACAGATACGCAGTATTTT.